The rows below give T cell receptor beta chains drawn from one sample of a study of cytomegalovirus exposure and HLA in healthy donors. Sequencing used immunoSEQ multiplex PCR; TCRdb keeps in-frame clones, though not all of them. Of approximately 59,000 clones listed, roughly 93% are singletons. The sample comprised PBMCs. The receptors come from a woman aged 18 to 35 in good health and CMV-seropositive. CDR3s include the opening cysteine and the closing phenylalanine or tryptophan. A D gene is named only where the DNA matches it firmly. The size of a clone is reported for some rows only, either as once, few or many, or as a class for expanded clones.

D gene	V gene	clone size	J gene	CDR3 DNA	CDR3 protein
.	TRBV19	.	TRBJ1-2	TGTGCCAGTAGTATCTCAGGGTCCGCTAACTATGGCTACACCTTC	CASSISGSANYGYTF
.	TRBV7-2	.	TRBJ1-1	TGTGCCAGCAGCCGCAGGGTCTACACTGAAGCTTTCTTT	CASSRRVYTEAFF
TRBD2	TRBV5-1	.	TRBJ2-7	TGCGCCAGCAGCTTGGTAGCGGGGGTTCTCTACGAGCAGTACTTC	CASSLVAGVLYEQYF
.	TRBV2	.	TRBJ1-5	TGTGCCAGCAGTCAAAATCAGGGAATAGGGAGCAATCAGCCCCAGCATTTT	CASSQNQGIGSNQPQHF
TRBD1	TRBV19	.	TRBJ2-5	TGTGCCAGTAGCATCTGGACAGGGGAGGAGACCCAGTACTTC	CASSIWTGEETQYF
.	TRBV15	.	TRBJ1-1	TGTGCCACCAGCAGGACAGGCTCCACTGAAGCTTTCTTT	CATSRTGSTEAFF
TRBD2	TRBV7-8	.	TRBJ2-3	TGTGCCAGCAGCATCGGACTAGCGGGGGGCGTAGATACGCAGTATTTT	CASSIGLAGGVDTQYF
.	TRBV29-1	.	TRBJ2-5	TGCAGCGTTGTCTCAGGGTGGGAGACCCAGTACTTC	CSVVSGWETQYF
TRBD2	TRBV5-5	.	TRBJ2-2	TGTGCCAGCAGCTTGTCCCTAGCGGGGGGCGCTTTATACACCGGGGAGCTGTTTTTT	CASSLSLAGGALYTGELFF
.	TRBV7-2	.	TRBJ1-1	TGTGCCAGCAGCTCCTCCGGACACTTCACTGAAGCTTTCTTT	CASSSSGHFTEAFF
TRBD1	TRBV19	.	TRBJ1-5	TGTGCCAGTAGCCCGGACAGGGGTGCCCTTGGGCCCCAGCATTTT	CASSPDRGALGPQHF
.	TRBV5-8	.	TRBJ2-2	TGTGCCAGCAGCCGTGGGCAGTGGAACACCGGGGAGCTGTTTTTT	CASSRGQWNTGELFF
.	TRBV10-1	once	TRBJ1-2	TGCGCCAGCACCGACAATGCAGGGCCCTATGGCTACACCTTC	CASTDNAGPYGYTF
TRBD1	TRBV10-3	.	TRBJ2-7	TGTGCCATCAGCCTAGCAGGGACAGGGAAAGGAAACGAGCAGTACTTC	CAISLAGTGKGNEQYF
.	TRBV4-2	.	TRBJ2-1	TGTGCCAGCAGCCGGGGGACAAACAATGAGCAGTTCTTC	CASSRGTNNEQFF
.	TRBV6-1	.	TRBJ1-4	TGTGCCAGCAGTGAACTTCGTCAGGGGAGTGAAAAACTGTTTTTT	CASSELRQGSEKLFF
.	TRBV28	.	TRBJ1-1	TGTGCCAGCAGTCAGGGGTTGCTTACTGAAGCTTTCTTT	CASSQGLLTEAFF
.	TRBV29-1	.	TRBJ1-1	TGCCTCGCAACAGGGCCTAACACTGAAGCTTTCTTT	CLATGPNTEAFF
.	TRBV2	.	TRBJ2-4	TGTGCCAGCAGGGGCGAGCACCTAGCCAAAAACATTCAGTACTTC	CASRGEHLAKNIQYF
.	TRBV9	.	TRBJ2-7	TGTGCCAGCAGCGTCAGTGGGGAGTCCCCCGAGCAGTACTTC	CASSVSGESPEQYF
TRBD1	TRBV18	.	TRBJ1-6	TGTGCCAGCTCACCCAGGACAGGAGGGGGTAATTCACCCCTCCACTTT	CASSPRTGGGNSPLHF
.	TRBV5-4	.	TRBJ2-7	TGTGCCAGCAGCTTACCTGGTTGGAGCAACCACGAGCAGTACTTC	CASSLPGWSNHEQYF
TRBD2	TRBV6-4	.	TRBJ2-3	TGTGCCAGCAGTTTAGCGGGGGGGCTGGATACGCAGTATTTT	CASSLAGGLDTQYF
.	TRBV7-2	.	TRBJ1-5	TGTGCCAGCAGCTTAGTGGGCAGTCTCAATCAGCCCCAGCATTTT	CASSLVGSLNQPQHF
.	TRBV30	once	TRBJ2-1	TGTGCCTGGAGTCCCAACCCCCTAGCGAGGGAGCAGTTCTTC	CAWSPNPLAREQFF
.	TRBV5-1	.	TRBJ2-3	TGCGCCAGCAGCTTGGGTGGGGGCCCTACTAGCACAGATACGCAGTATTTT	CASSLGGGPTSTDTQYF
.	TRBV11-2	.	TRBJ2-3	TGTGCCAGCAGCTCACTAGCAGCAGATACGCAGTATTTT	CASSSLAADTQYF
TRBD1	TRBV28	.	TRBJ1-1	TGTGCCAGCACCGTGGACAGGGAGGTCACTGAAGCTTTCTTT	CASTVDREVTEAFF
.	TRBV6-1	.	TRBJ2-1	TGTGCCAGCAGTTGGACAGCAGGCAATGAGCAGTTCTTC	CASSWTAGNEQFF
TRBD2	TRBV2	.	TRBJ2-3	TGTGCCAGCAGTTCCCTAGCGGGGAACACAGATACGCAGTATTTT	CASSSLAGNTDTQYF
TRBD1	TRBV19	.	TRBJ1-4	TGTGCCAGTAGTTACAGGGGTGCTAATGAAAAACTGTTTTTT	CASSYRGANEKLFF
.	TRBV6-6	.	TRBJ1-5	TGTGCCAGCAGCGTGGGGCGAGAGCCCCAGCATTTT	CASSVGREPQHF
.	TRBV19	.	TRBJ1-1	.	CASNMAGVGGGSGFF
TRBD2	TRBV27	.	TRBJ2-1	TGTGCCAGCAGACATACGGGGGGGAGCTACAATGAGCAGTTCTTC	CASRHTGGSYNEQFF
TRBD1	TRBV6-5	.	TRBJ2-1	TGTGCCAGCAGTGTCACCGGGACAGGATTAATTGAGCAGTTCTTC	CASSVTGTGLIEQFF
.	TRBV28	.	TRBJ2-7	TGTGCCAGCAGCGTTGCTGGGGGGGCCTCCTACGAGCAGTACTTC	CASSVAGGASYEQYF
TRBD2	TRBV5-1	once	TRBJ2-1	TGCGCCAGCAGCTTGGCAGCGGGGTCCTACAATGAGCAGTTCTTC	CASSLAAGSYNEQFF
.	TRBV18	.	TRBJ1-2	TGTGCCAGCTCACCAATGATCAGAACAGATGCCTACGGCTACACCTTC	CASSPMIRTDAYGYTF
.	TRBV10-3	.	TRBJ1-6	TGTGCCATCAGTGAGTCGAGCGGGTTTTATAATTCACCCCTCCACTTT	CAISESSGFYNSPLHF
.	TRBV4-3	.	TRBJ1-1	TGCGCCAGCAGCAAAACATCCGGCCTAGGAGACACTGAAGCTTTCTTT	CASSKTSGLGDTEAFF
TRBD1	TRBV6-6	.	TRBJ1-2	TGTGCCAGCAGAGGGACAGAGTCTAACTATGGCTACACCTTC	CASRGTESNYGYTF
TRBD2	TRBV7-8	once	TRBJ2-2	TGTGCCAGCAGCTTAGAAAGACTAGCCAACACCGGGGAGCTGTTTTTT	CASSLERLANTGELFF
.	TRBV6-6	.	TRBJ1-5	TGTGCCAGCACCAAAGGTGGGGCTAATGGCAATCAGCCCCAGCATTTT	CASTKGGANGNQPQHF
.	TRBV7-2	.	TRBJ1-4	TGTGCCAGCAGCTTAAATGGCCCGGAGGAAAAACTGTTTTTT	CASSLNGPEEKLFF
TRBD2	TRBV5-1	.	TRBJ2-4	TGCGCCAGCAGCCCCTACACTAGCGGTTCGAACATTCAGTACTTC	CASSPYTSGSNIQYF
.	TRBV4-3	.	TRBJ1-2	TGCGCCAGCAGCCAAGATCTGGGCGGCTACACCTTC	CASSQDLGGYTF
.	TRBV25-1	.	TRBJ1-1	TGTGCCAGCAGTCCAAGGCGCCGGGGTCAGAACACTGAAGCTTTCTTT	CASSPRRRGQNTEAFF
.	TRBV10-3	.	TRBJ2-6	TGTGCCATCAGTGCGTGTACCTGTATACAAAGTCGGGCCAACGTCCTGACTTTC	CAISACTCIQSRANVLTF
TRBD2	TRBV10-1	.	TRBJ2-1	TGCGCCAGCAGTGACGGTAGCGGGGGATACAATGAGCAGTTCTTC	CASSDGSGGYNEQFF
TRBD1	TRBV4-1	.	TRBJ2-2	TGCGCCAGCAGCCAAGATATCCCAGGGGGCTACACCGGGGAGCTGTTTTTT	CASSQDIPGGYTGELFF
TRBD2	TRBV27	.	TRBJ2-1	TGTGCCAGCAATCTAGCGGGGGGAATTAATGAGCAGTTCTTC	CASNLAGGINEQFF
.	TRBV5-6	.	TRBJ1-5	TGTGCCAGCAGCTTGGCCAGTGCGGGTAATCAGCCCCAGCATTTT	CASSLASAGNQPQHF
.	TRBV4-3	.	TRBJ1-3	TGCGCCAGCAGCCAAGATTGGAGACTCCGGGACTCCACCTCTGGAAACACCATATATTTT	CASSQDWRLRDSTSGNTIYF
TRBD1	TRBV9	.	TRBJ1-4	TGTGCCAGCAGCGCCGAGGGACAGGGGTATGAAAAACTGTTTTTT	CASSAEGQGYEKLFF